Shown below are 20 T cell receptor beta chains from a single sample sequenced in a study of blood T cells in healthy people across ages. Then a second PCR, running roughly 6 to 11 cycles, was carried out with a sample-barcoded 5' primer and a J-beta primer mix. TCRdb recomputed calls from the 5' RACE reads with MiXCR, one row per CDR3 protein. The table records under 850,000 distinct CDR3 sequences, about 34% of them present only once. Input material: blood. These receptors all come from a man aged 18 to 29 in good health.

Of note for this clonotype: This clone may be a read error of a much larger clone one base away. This sequence joins TRBV4-1 and TRBJ2-7; TRBD1 might be the D (8 bases). CDR3 length equals 15 residues. Germline loops: CDR1 MGHRA, CDR2 YSYEKL. The CDR3 loop reads CAGSQDREGGYEQYF. CDR3 nucleotide sequence: TGCGCCGGCAGCCAGGACAGGGAGGGAGGTTACGAGCAGTACTTC.

In its sample, this clonotype was seen many times. The chain couples TRBV12-3 or TRBV12-4 to TRBJ1-2; D is uncertain. With 8 bases removed from V and 13 bases from J, the gap between germline ends came to 20 bases. This CDR3 is built from 12 residues. DNA of the CDR3: TGTGCCAGCTCACCCTATGACGGGGAAGGCACCTTC. This sequence encodes CASSPYDGEGTF.

There are many counts of this clonotype. The rearrangement joins TRBV28 to TRBJ2-1; 8 bases fit TRBD1. The germline gives CDR1 MDHEN, CDR2 SYDVKM. The CDR3 totals 20 residues. Losses at the gene ends were 5 bases for V and 7 bases for J; bases not matched to a gene: 25. CDR3 residues: CASSHRQGKTIWGFLNEQFF. In DNA form, the CDR3 reads TGTGCCAGCAGTCACAGACAGGGGAAAACAATTTGGGGATTTTTGAATGAGCAGTTCTTC.

The rearrangement links TRBV27 to TRBJ2-5; TRBD1 agrees at 8 bases. The CDR3 is 15 amino acids. CDR1 is MNHEY and CDR2 is SMNVEV in the germline V gene (reference sequence). After removal of 3 bases from V and 4 bases from J, the junction contained 7 bases not matched to a gene. The chain's CDR3 is CASSFYGQGRETQYF. The CDR3 DNA is TGTGCCAGCAGTTTTTACGGACAGGGACGAGAGACCCAGTACTTC.

CDR3 loop: CASSQVPGPLMDEQYF. The CDR3, as DNA: TGTGCCAGCAGCCAAGTGCCTGGGCCTCTAATGGATGAGCAGTACTTC. The chain combines TRBV14 with TRBJ2-5; D gene unclear. The CDR3 consists of 16 residues. The ends were cut back, 1 base at V and 11 bases at J, with 23 bases in the middle. Germline assignment: CDR1 SGHDN and CDR2 FVKESK.

CDR3 DNA: TGTGCCAGCAGCCAAGACCCGGCGGGGGGGTCTGGTGAGCAGTTCTTC. Encoded protein: CASSQDPAGGSGEQFF. The chain links TRBV4-2 to TRBJ2-1; 9 bases line up with TRBD2. Germline-derived CDR1 and CDR2 are LGHNA and YNFKEQ. CDR3 length equals 16 residues. Unmatched junction bases numbered 9, after V lost 0 bases and J lost 9 bases.

The sample holds a few counts of this clonotype. V usage is TRBV28 and J usage is TRBJ2-3, with D tentatively TRBD2 (5 bases). V dropped 1 base and J dropped 5 bases, with 10 bases sitting between them. Germline V lookup: CDR1 MDHEN, CDR2 SYDVKM. The CDR3 runs to 14 residues. CDR3 residues: CASSLYGKGDTQYF. As DNA, the CDR3 is TGTGCCAGCAGTTTATACGGGAAGGGAGATACGCAGTATTTT.

This clonotype occurred once. The V and J genes are TRBV20-1 and TRBJ2-1, with 9 bases matching TRBD2. This CDR3 spans 16 amino acids. V lost 1 base to trimming and J lost 6 bases; unmatched junction nucleotides: 10. CDR1 and CDR2 from the germline V gene are DFQATT and SNEGSKA (reference sequence). The CDR3 loop is CSARVERGDYFNEQFF. DNA for the CDR3: TGCAGTGCTAGAGTGGAGCGGGGGGATTATTTCAATGAGCAGTTCTTC.

V usage is TRBV18 and J usage is TRBJ1-3, with D perhaps matching TRBD1 (5 bases). This CDR3 has 15 amino acids. Germline CDR1 is KGHSH and CDR2 is LQKENI. The ends were cut back, 3 bases at V and 0 bases at J, with 9 bases in the middle. The CDR3 loop reads CASSPSTGSGNTIYF. The CDR3 DNA follows: TGTGCCAGCTCACCCTCTACAGGCTCTGGAAACACCATATATTTT.

V gene TRBV2 combines with J gene TRBJ2-1, with 10 bases that match TRBD2. J was trimmed by 6 bases and V by 4 bases; bases with no gene match: 6. The V gene's germline CDR1 is SNHLY and CDR2 FYNNEI. The CDR3 sequence is 15 residues long. CDR3 region: CASSGLAGVGNEQFF. The CDR3 DNA reads TGTGCCAGCAGTGGCCTAGCGGGGGTTGGCAATGAGCAGTTCTTC.

The chain joins TRBV9 to TRBJ1-1; the match to TRBD1 covers 8 bases. Per the germline V gene, CDR1 is SGDLS and CDR2 is YYNGEE. The CDR3 sequence is 16 residues long. V shed 1 base and J 1 base; nucleotides not matched to a gene: 6. CDR3: CASSVYRQGTNTEAFF. In DNA form, the CDR3 reads TGTGCCAGCAGCGTATATAGACAGGGGACGAACACTGAAGCTTTCTTT.

V gene TRBV6-5 combines with J gene TRBJ1-3; D not certain. V dropped 11 bases and J dropped 0 bases, with 5 bases sitting between them. Looked up from germline, CDR1 is MNHEY and CDR2 is SVGAGI. The CDR3 sequence is 11 residues long. CDR3 sequence: CAVTSGNTIYF. CDR3 DNA sequence: TGTGCCGTAACCTCTGGAAACACCATATATTTT.

The chain uses TRBV3-1 and TRBJ2-5; D is unclear. The V and J ends lost 0 bases and 1 base respectively, with 6 bases between them. Per germline, CDR1 LGHDT and CDR2 YNNKEL (reference sequence). This CDR3 is 14 amino acids long. CDR3 protein: CASSQDPLQETQYF. CDR3 nucleotide sequence: TGTGCCAGCAGCCAAGATCCACTCCAAGAGACCCAGTACTTC.

The rearrangement joins TRBV25-1 to TRBJ2-5; D perhaps matches TRBD2 (7 bases). The DNA end is a closer match to TRBJ2-7, so the J assignment may be wrong. Germline V gene data show CDR1 as MGHDK and CDR2 as SYGVNS. This CDR3 comprises 13 residues. The CDR3 DNA is TGTGCCAGCAGTCGGGGGGCTTTCTACGAGCAGTACTTC. The encoded protein is CASSRGAFYEQYF.

This clonotype has at least ten counts. This rearrangement joins TRBV3-1 to TRBJ1-2; D gene unclear. The CDR3 is made up of 15 amino acids. In germline, CDR1 is LGHDT, CDR2 YNNKEL (reference sequence). The V end lost 4 bases, the J end lost 8 bases, and 20 bases lay between the germline ends. The CDR3 here is CASSLRGRVGRGYTF. As DNA, the CDR3 is TGTGCCAGCAGCCTCCGAGGACGGGTAGGACGGGGCTACACCTTC.

As to this clonotype: An end of the junction does not agree with germline; a read error may underlie this. For the CDR3, the DNA is TGTGCCAGCAGCCGCACGGGGCGAAGGGGCACAGATACGCGGTATTTT. Translation gives CASSRTGRRGTDTRYF. The V and J genes are TRBV7-2 and TRBJ2-3; D possibly matches TRBD1 or TRBD2 (5 bases each). The CDR3 totals 16 residues. CDR1 and CDR2 from the germline V gene are SGHTA and FQGNSA.

The chain joins TRBV20-1 to TRBJ2-1; 8 positions match TRBD2. The J call may be incorrect, as the DNA end agrees better with TRBJ2-7. There are 14 residues in the CDR3. Per germline, CDR1 DFQATT and CDR2 SNEGSKA (reference sequence). The CDR3 reads CSAVAGPYYNEQYF. The CDR3 bases are TGCAGTGCGGTAGCGGGGCCCTACTACAATGAGCAGTACTTC.

DNA for the CDR3: TGTGCCAGCAGCCAAGACCCCGAGGGTGGCCAAGAGACCCAGTACTTC. Translated: CASSQDPEGGQETQYF. The chain couples TRBV4-2 to TRBJ2-5, with D possibly TRBD2 on 5 matching bases. Deletions cut 0 bases from V and 1 base from J, with 12 bases between. Germline V gives CDR1 LGHNA, CDR2 YNFKEQ. The CDR3 contains 16 residues.

This clonotype came up a few times. The chain links TRBV20-1 to TRBJ2-3; D uncertain. Trimming stripped 6 bases from V and 3 bases from J, with 19 bases between. Germline V gene data show CDR1 as DFQATT and CDR2 as SNEGSKA (reference sequence). The CDR3 has 15 residues. In DNA, the CDR3 is TGCAGTGCCTCAAGGGTTCCCCTCGGAACAGATACGCAGTATTTT. Translated, it gives CSASRVPLGTDTQYF.

The chain joins TRBV4-2 to TRBJ2-3; 9 positions match TRBD2. Germline assignment: CDR1 LGHNA and CDR2 YNFKEQ. This CDR3 comprises 15 residues. Trimming cost V 5 bases and J 6 bases; bases outside gene matches: 9. The CDR3 region has the DNA TGTGCCAGCAGCACGAGCCTAGCGGGGCAGGATACGCAGTATTTT. As protein: CASSTSLAGQDTQYF.